This T cell receptor beta chain derives from a study of blood T cell repertoires in COVID-19. J gave up 10 bases and V 7 bases, and 13 bases lay outside the gene matches. This CDR3 is built from 15 residues. Germline CDR1 and CDR2: SGHRS and YFSETQ. Sequenced by immunoSEQ multiplex PCR; TCRdb stores in-frame clones only, minus some. The sample shows 170,000 or so clones, 70% to 90% of them seen only once. The sample consisted of peripheral blood. This clonotype was obtained from a man aged 35-49 years with active or convalescent COVID-19. The chain employs TRBV5-1 and TRBJ1-6; 8 positions agree with TRBD1. The CDR3 DNA sequence: TGCGCCAGCCGAGCGACCGACAGGGGACCCTCACCCCTCCACTTT. This sequence encodes CASRATDRGPSPLHF.